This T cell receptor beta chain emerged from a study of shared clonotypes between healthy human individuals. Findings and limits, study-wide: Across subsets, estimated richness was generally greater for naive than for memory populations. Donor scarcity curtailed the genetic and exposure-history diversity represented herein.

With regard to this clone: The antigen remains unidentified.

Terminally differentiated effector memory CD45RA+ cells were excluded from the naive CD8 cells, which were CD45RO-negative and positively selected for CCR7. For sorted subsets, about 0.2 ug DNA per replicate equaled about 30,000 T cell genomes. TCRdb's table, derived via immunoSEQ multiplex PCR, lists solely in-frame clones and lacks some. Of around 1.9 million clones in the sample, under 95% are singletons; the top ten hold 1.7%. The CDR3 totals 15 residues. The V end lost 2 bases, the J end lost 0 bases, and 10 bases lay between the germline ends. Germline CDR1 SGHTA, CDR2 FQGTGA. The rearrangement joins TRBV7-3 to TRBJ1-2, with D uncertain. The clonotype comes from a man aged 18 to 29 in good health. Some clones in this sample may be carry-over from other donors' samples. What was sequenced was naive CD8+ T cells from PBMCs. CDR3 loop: CASSLGVGPNYGYTF. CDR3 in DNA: TGTGCCAGCAGCTTAGGTGTCGGACCTAACTATGGCTACACCTTC.